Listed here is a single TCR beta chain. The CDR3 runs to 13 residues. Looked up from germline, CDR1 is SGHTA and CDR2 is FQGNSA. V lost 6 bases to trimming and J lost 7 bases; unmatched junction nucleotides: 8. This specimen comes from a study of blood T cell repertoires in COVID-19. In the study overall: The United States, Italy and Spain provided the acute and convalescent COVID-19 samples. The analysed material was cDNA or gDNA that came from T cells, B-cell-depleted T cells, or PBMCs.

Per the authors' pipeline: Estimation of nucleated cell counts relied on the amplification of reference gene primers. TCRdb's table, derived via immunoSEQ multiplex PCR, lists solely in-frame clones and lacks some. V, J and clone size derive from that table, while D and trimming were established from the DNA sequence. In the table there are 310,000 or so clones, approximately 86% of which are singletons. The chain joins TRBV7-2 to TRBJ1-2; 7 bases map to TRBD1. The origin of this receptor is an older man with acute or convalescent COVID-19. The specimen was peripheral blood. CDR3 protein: CASRPGGGPGYTF. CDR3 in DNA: TGTGCCAGCAGACCAGGGGGAGGTCCTGGCTACACCTTC.